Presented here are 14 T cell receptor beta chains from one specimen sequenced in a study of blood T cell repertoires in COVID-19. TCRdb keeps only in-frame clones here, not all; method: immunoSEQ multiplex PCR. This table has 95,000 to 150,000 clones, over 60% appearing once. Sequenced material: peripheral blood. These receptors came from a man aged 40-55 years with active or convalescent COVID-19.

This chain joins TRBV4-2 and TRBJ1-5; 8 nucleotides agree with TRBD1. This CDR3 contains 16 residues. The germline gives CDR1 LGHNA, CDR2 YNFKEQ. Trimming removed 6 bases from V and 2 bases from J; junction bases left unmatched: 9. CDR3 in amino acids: CASSSRLTGGNQPQHF. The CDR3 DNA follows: TGTGCCAGCAGTTCAAGGCTGACAGGGGGCAATCAGCCCCAGCATTTT.

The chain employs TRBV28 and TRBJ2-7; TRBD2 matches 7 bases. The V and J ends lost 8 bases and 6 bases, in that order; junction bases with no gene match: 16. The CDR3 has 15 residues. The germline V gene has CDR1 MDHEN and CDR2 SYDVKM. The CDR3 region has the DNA TGTGCCAGCGTCCCGACCGGGAGGACCCTAGTCGAGCAGTACTTC. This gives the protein CASVPTGRTLVEQYF.

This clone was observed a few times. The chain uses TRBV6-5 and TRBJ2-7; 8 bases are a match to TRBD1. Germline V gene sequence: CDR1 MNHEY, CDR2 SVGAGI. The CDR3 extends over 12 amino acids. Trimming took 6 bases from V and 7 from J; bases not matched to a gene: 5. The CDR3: CASRHGQGEQYF. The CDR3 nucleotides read TGTGCCAGCAGACACGGACAGGGAGAGCAGTACTTC.

CDR3 coding DNA: TGTGCCAGCAGTGAAATTCAGGGGGTTGGTAATGAAAAACTGTTTTTT. Translating it yields CASSEIQGVGNEKLFF. The chain links TRBV6-1 to TRBJ1-4; the match to TRBD1 covers 7 bases. The V gene's germline CDR1 is MNHNS and CDR2 SASEGT. V trimming: 2 bases; J trimming: 4 bases; junction bases outside the gene matches: 7. CDR3 length: 16 amino acids.

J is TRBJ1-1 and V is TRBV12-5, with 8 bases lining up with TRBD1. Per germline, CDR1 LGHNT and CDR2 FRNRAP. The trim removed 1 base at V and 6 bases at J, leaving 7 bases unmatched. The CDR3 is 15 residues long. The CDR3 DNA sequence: TGTGCTAGTGGTTTGGGACAACAGGGGGAAGCTGAAGCTTTCTTT. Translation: CASGLGQQGEAEAFF.

The CDR3 DNA follows: TGTGCCAGCAGCTTGGAGGGACAGGGGGCTAGTGGAAAACTGTTTTTT. Encoded protein: CASSLEGQGASGKLFF. This rearrangement joins TRBV5-6 to TRBJ1-4, with 12 bases aligning to TRBD1. CDR1 is SGHDT and CDR2 is YYEEEE in the germline V gene. The CDR3 has 16 residues. V gave up 0 bases and J gave up 10 bases; unmatched junction bases: 7.

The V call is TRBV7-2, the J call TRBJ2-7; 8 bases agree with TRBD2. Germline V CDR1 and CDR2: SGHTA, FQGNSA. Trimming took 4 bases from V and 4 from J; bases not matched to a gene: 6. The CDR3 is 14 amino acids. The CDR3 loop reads CASSSPGGAYEQYF. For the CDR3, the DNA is TGTGCCAGCAGCTCCCCCGGGGGGGCGTACGAGCAGTACTTC.

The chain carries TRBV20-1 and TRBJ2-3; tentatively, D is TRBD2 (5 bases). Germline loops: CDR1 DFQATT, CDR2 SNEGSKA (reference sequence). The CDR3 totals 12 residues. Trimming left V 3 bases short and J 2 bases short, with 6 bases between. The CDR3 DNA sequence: TGCAGTGCTAGTCGGGACACAGATACGCAGTATTTT. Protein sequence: CSASRDTDTQYF.

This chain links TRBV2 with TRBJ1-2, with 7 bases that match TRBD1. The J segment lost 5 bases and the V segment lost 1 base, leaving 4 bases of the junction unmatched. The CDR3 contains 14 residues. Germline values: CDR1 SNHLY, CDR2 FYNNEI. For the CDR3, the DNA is TGTGCCAGCAGTGAAGAGGGGACAGAGTATGGCTACACCTTC. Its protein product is CASSEEGTEYGYTF. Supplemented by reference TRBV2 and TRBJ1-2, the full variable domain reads EPEVTQTPSHQVTQMGQEVILRCVPISNHLYFYWYRQILGQKVEFLVSFYNNEISEKSEIFDDQFSVERPDGSNFTLKIRSTKLEDSAMYFCASSEEGTEYGYTFGSGTRLTVV.

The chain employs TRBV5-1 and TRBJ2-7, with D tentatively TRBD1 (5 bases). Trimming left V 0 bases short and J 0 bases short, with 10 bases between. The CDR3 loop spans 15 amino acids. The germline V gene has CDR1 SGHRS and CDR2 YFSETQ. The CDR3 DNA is TGCGCCAGCAGCTTGGGGGGCGTTAGCTCCTACGAGCAGTACTTC. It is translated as CASSLGGVSSYEQYF.

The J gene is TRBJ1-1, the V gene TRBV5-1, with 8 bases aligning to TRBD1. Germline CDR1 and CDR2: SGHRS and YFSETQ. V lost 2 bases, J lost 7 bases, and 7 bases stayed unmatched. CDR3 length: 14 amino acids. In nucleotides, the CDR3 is TGCGCCAGCAGCTTATCCGGGACAGGAGTTGAAGCTTTCTTT. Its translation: CASSLSGTGVEAFF.

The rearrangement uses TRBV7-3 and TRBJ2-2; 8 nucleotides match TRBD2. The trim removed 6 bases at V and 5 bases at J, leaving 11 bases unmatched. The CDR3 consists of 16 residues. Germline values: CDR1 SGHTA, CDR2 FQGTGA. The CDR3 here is CASSTRSGSGTGELFF. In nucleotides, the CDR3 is TGTGCCAGCAGTACACGGAGCGGGAGCGGGACCGGGGAGCTGTTTTTT.

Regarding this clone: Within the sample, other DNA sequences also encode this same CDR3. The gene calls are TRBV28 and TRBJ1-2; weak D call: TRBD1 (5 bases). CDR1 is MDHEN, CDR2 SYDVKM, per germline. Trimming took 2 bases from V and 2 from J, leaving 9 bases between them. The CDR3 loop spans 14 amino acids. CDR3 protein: CASSLGAGNYGYTF. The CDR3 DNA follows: TGTGCCAGCAGTTTAGGGGCGGGGAACTATGGCTACACCTTC.

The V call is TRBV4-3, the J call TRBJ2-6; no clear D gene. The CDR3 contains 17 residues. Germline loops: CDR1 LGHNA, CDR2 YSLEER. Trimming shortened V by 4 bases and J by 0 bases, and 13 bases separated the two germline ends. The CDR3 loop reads CASSRGSLSSGANVLTF. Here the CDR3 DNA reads TGCGCCAGCAGCCGAGGATCCCTGTCCTCTGGGGCCAACGTCCTGACTTTC.